These T cell receptor beta chains were read from a single sample in a study of shared clonotypes between healthy human individuals. Sequenced by immunoSEQ multiplex PCR; TCRdb stores in-frame clones only, minus some. In the table there are 2,100,000 or so clones, around 95% of which are singletons. The sequencing input was naive CD4+ T cells sorted from blood. The receptors stem from a man younger than 35 in good health. Each CDR3 is given with its conserved first and last residue. A D gene is named only where the DNA matches it firmly. Size is omitted from some rows. Given values are once, few, many or a class for expanded clones.

j_call clone_size d_call v_call cdr3_aa cdr3_nt
TRBJ1-2 - TRBD1 TRBV28 CASSFGTGVSNYGYTF TGTGCCAGCAGTTTTGGGACAGGGGTCTCTAACTATGGCTACACCTTC
TRBJ1-1 - - TRBV5-1 CASSGGGPLGLSTEAFF TGCGCCAGCAGCGGCGGCGGGCCCCTTGGTCTGAGCACTGAAGCTTTCTTT
TRBJ2-2 - - TRBV6-6 CASSSGSSGELFF TGTGCCAGCAGCTCCGGATCTTCCGGGGAGCTGTTTTTT
TRBJ2-7 - TRBD2 TRBV2 CASKRLAGKVDEQYF TGTGCCAGCAAGAGACTAGCGGGAAAAGTCGACGAGCAGTACTTC
TRBJ2-6 - TRBD2 TRBV30 CASGGLGANVLTF TGTGCCTCGGGGGGGCTCGGGGCCAACGTCCTGACTTTC
TRBJ1-5 - TRBD1 TRBV15 CATSRTDRGSNQPQHF TGTGCCACCAGCAGAACAGACAGGGGGTCTAATCAGCCCCAGCATTTT
TRBJ1-2 - TRBD1 TRBV5-4 CASSQGQNYGYTF TGTGCCAGCAGCCAGGGACAGAACTATGGCTACACCTTC
TRBJ1-4 - - TRBV7-2 CASSLGLRNEKLFF TGTGCCAGCAGCTTAGGGCTCCGAAATGAAAAACTGTTTTTT
TRBJ2-5 - - TRBV6-5 CASRPAGVWETQYF TGTGCCAGCAGACCCGCCGGGGTGTGGGAGACCCAGTACTTC
TRBJ2-7 - TRBD2 TRBV7-2 CASSTRTSVYEQYF TGTGCCAGCAGCACCCGGACTAGCGTGTACGAGCAGTACTTC
TRBJ2-1 - - TRBV6-5 CASSFRETGYNEQFF TGTGCCAGCAGCTTCAGGGAAACAGGCTACAATGAGCAGTTCTTC
TRBJ2-3 - - TRBV7-9 CASPRRVDDGTDTQYF TGTGCCAGCCCCCGAAGAGTGGACGACGGCACAGATACGCAGTATTTT
TRBJ2-2 once - TRBV19 CASSDSGVQRTGELFF TGTGCCAGTAGTGATTCGGGGGTGCAACGGACCGGGGAGCTGTTTTTT
TRBJ2-7 - TRBD1 TRBV11-2 CASTSGQGGYEQYF TGTGCCAGCACCTCGGGACAGGGGGGGTACGAGCAGTACTTC
TRBJ2-7 - TRBD2 TRBV28 CASSTGTSGRVSYEQYF TGTGCCAGCAGCACCGGGACTAGCGGGAGGGTTTCCTACGAGCAGTACTTC
TRBJ2-1 - - TRBV7-3 CASSLMAISYNEQFF TGTGCCAGCAGCTTAATGGCGATCTCCTACAATGAGCAGTTCTTC
TRBJ2-5 - - TRBV18 CASSPTAGIETQYF TGTGCCAGCTCACCAACAGCCGGTATAGAGACCCAGTACTTC
TRBJ1-4 - - TRBV7-2 CASSLRAGTNEKLFF TGTGCCAGCAGCTTAAGGGCAGGGACTAATGAAAAACTGTTTTTT
TRBJ1-5 - - TRBV11-2 CASSSGGNQPQHF TGTGCCAGCAGCTCCGGGGGCAATCAGCCCCAGCATTTT
TRBJ2-5 - - TRBV30 CAWTTNIQETQYF TGTGCCTGGACGACCAACATCCAAGAGACCCAGTACTTC
TRBJ1-2 - TRBD1 TRBV6-4 CASSEQTGVSYGYTF TGTGCCAGCAGTGAACAGACAGGGGTTTCCTATGGCTACACCTTC
TRBJ2-5 - - TRBV10-2 CASRGSRLGGVEYF TGCGCCAGCAGGGGCTCCCGTCTCGGCGGGGTAGAGTACTTC
TRBJ1-3 - - TRBV10-1 CASSRGNTIYF TGCGCCAGCAGTCGCGGAAACACCATATATTTT
TRBJ1-1 - - TRBV28 CASFGPNTEAFF TGTGCCAGCTTTGGCCCAAACACTGAAGCTTTCTTT
TRBJ1-6 - - TRBV9 CASSPRAWGALHF TGTGCCAGCAGCCCCCGGGCGTGGGGGGCCCTCCACTTT
TRBJ2-1 - TRBD1 TRBV6-1 CASSGRDRGYDEQFF TGTGCCAGCAGTGGCCGGGACAGGGGGTACGATGAGCAGTTCTTC
TRBJ2-7 - - TRBV7-2 CASSRRPDGAYEQYF TGTGCCAGCAGCCGCCGCCCCGACGGAGCCTACGAGCAGTACTTC
TRBJ2-7 - - TRBV5-1 CASSLSDGNYEQYF TGCGCCAGCAGCTTGTCCGACGGGAACTACGAGCAGTACTTC
TRBJ1-6 - - TRBV2 CASSQVWNSPLHF TGTGCCAGCAGTCAGGTTTGGAATTCACCCCTCCACTTT
TRBJ2-1 - - TRBV4-1 CASSQDLWGARYNEQFF TGCGCCAGCAGCCAAGATCTTTGGGGGGCAAGGTACAATGAGCAGTTCTTC
TRBJ2-7 - - TRBV2 CASSENRVAYEQYF TGTGCCAGCAGTGAAAATAGGGTGGCCTACGAGCAGTACTTC
TRBJ1-2 once - TRBV7-8 CASSLSVVGARGMGYTF TGTGCCAGCAGCTTAAGTGTCGTGGGGGCCCGAGGGATGGGCTACACCTTC
TRBJ2-3 few - TRBV6-5 CASRPPGTDTQYF TGTGCCAGCAGACCCCCCGGCACAGATACGCAGTATTTT
TRBJ1-5 few - TRBV19 CASSIDMWQPQHF TGTGCCAGTAGTATAGATATGTGGCAGCCCCAGCATTTT
TRBJ1-4 - - TRBV10-1 CASSESEGSSEKLFF TGCGCCAGCAGTGAGTCGGAGGGCTCGAGTGAAAAACTGTTTTTT
TRBJ2-2 - TRBD1 TRBV5-4 CASSLPGGQRLTGELFF TGTGCCAGCAGCTTACCAGGGGGACAGAGACTGACCGGGGAGCTGTTTTTT
TRBJ2-5 - - TRBV2 CASTRQGLVSLETQYF TGTGCCAGCACTCGACAGGGACTAGTTTCGCTGGAGACCCAGTACTTC
TRBJ2-7 - - TRBV6-5 CASSYSSWQREQYF TGTGCCAGCAGTTACTCATCGTGGCAGCGCGAGCAGTACTTC
TRBJ1-6 - - TRBV7-2 CASSEQDGYSPLHF TGTGCCAGCAGCGAACAGGATGGTTATTCACCCCTCCACTTT
TRBJ2-3 - - TRBV4-1 CASSPGRGRDTDTQYF TGCGCCAGCAGCCCCGGACGGGGGAGAGACACAGATACGCAGTATTTT
TRBJ2-6 - - TRBV18 CASSPRDSGANVLTF TGTGCCAGCTCACCTAGGGACTCTGGGGCCAACGTCCTGACTTTC
TRBJ1-2 - - TRBV25-1 CASSAYSGIYGYTF TGTGCCAGCAGTGCATACTCCGGGATCTATGGCTACACCTTC
TRBJ2-3 - TRBD2 TRBV7-3 CASRLAGTDTQYF TGTGCCAGCAGACTAGCGGGCACAGATACGCAGTATTTT
TRBJ2-3 - - TRBV18 CASSPQSSSGTQYF TGTGCCAGCTCACCACAGAGTTCCTCAGGAACGCAGTATTTT
TRBJ1-3 - - TRBV6-1 CASTQRPGNGNTIYF TGTGCCAGCACCCAGCGTCCAGGGAATGGAAACACCATATATTTT
TRBJ1-2 once - TRBV7-9 CASSFASSARYGYTF TGTGCCAGCAGCTTTGCGTCTTCAGCGCGCTATGGCTACACCTTC
TRBJ1-1 once - TRBV2 CASRSGNFRTEAFF TGTGCCAGCAGATCAGGGAACTTTAGGACTGAAGCTTTCTTT
TRBJ2-2 - TRBD1 TRBV4-1 CASSQDHGTGVNGELFF TGCGCCAGCAGCCAAGATCACGGGACAGGGGTTAACGGGGAGCTGTTTTTT
TRBJ1-3 - - TRBV7-9 CASASLEGIVPGNTIYF TGTGCCAGCGCGAGTCTGGAGGGAATAGTCCCTGGAAACACCATATATTTT
TRBJ2-5 - TRBD2 TRBV30 CAGDSGALQEAQYF TGTGCCGGGGATAGCGGGGCCCTCCAAGAGGCCCAGTACTTC
TRBJ1-2 - - TRBV20-1 CSARSRYGYTF TGCAGTGCTAGATCTAGATATGGCTACACCTTC
TRBJ2-3 few - TRBV19 CASTDHRGTVSIADTQYF TGTGCCAGTACCGACCATAGGGGGACCGTTAGCATTGCAGATACGCAGTATTTT
TRBJ2-1 - TRBD2 TRBV2 CASSLAGGLYEQFF TGTGCCAGCAGCTTAGCGGGGGGCCTCTATGAGCAGTTCTTC